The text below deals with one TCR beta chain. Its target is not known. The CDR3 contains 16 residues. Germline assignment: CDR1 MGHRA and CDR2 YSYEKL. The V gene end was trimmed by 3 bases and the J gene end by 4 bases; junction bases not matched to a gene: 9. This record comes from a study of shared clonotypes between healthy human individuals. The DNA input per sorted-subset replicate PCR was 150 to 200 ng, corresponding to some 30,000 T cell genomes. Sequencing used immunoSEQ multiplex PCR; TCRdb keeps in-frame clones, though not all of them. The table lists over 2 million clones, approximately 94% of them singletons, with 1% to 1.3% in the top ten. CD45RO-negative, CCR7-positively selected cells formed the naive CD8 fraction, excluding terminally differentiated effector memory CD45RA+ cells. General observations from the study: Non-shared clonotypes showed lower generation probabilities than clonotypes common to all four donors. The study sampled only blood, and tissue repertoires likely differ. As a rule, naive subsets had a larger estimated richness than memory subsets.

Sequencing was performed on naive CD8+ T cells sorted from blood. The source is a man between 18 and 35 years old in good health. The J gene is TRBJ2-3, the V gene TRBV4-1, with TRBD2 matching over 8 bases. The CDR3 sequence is CASSHPPPGGADTQYF. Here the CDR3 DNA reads TGCGCCAGCAGCCACCCCCCGCCGGGGGGGGCAGATACGCAGTATTTT.